This is a list of T cell receptor beta chains from one sample in a study of blood T cell repertoires in COVID-19. TCRdb keeps only in-frame clones here, not all; method: immunoSEQ multiplex PCR. The sample contains about 29,000 clones, almost 85% of which appear only once. Input material: peripheral blood. The receptor source for this set is an older man with active COVID-19. The CDR3 runs from the conserved cysteine through the conserved F or W. D genes are given only for firm matches. Clone size is given for some rows only: seen once, a few or many times, or a class if the clone is expanded.

DNA	CDR3	size	V	J	length	D
TGTGCCAGCAGCTCAACCCCGGGACAGGACTACGAGCAGTACTTC	CASSSTPGQDYEQYF	-	TRBV5-5	TRBJ2-7	15	TRBD1
TGTGCCAGCAGCACCGGACAGGGCGGGACCCAGTACTTC	CASSTGQGGTQYF	-	TRBV9	TRBJ2-5	13	TRBD1
TGTGCCAGCAGTTCCCCCGGGACAGTCTCCTACGAGCAGTACTTC	CASSSPGTVSYEQYF	once	TRBV11-1	TRBJ2-7	15	TRBD1
TGTGCCAGCAGCGTGACTAGCGTGAGAACCGGGGAGCTGTTTTTT	CASSVTSVRTGELFF	-	TRBV7-8	TRBJ2-2	15	TRBD2
TGTGCCAGCAGCAAACACGGGGAGCTGTTTTTT	CASSKHGELFF	medium-sized	TRBV5-6	TRBJ2-2	11	-
TGTGCCAGCAGCCAAGGGACTAGCGGGGGGGCCAGGGAGACCCAGTACTTC	CASSQGTSGGARETQYF	-	TRBV4-2	TRBJ2-5	17	TRBD2
TGTGCCAGCAGCCAAGATACCCTATCGTTCGGGTATTTT	CASSQDTLSFGYF	-	TRBV3-1/TRBV3-2	TRBJ2-3	13	-
TGTGCCAGCAGCTTCGGCACAGACTACGAGCAGTACTTC	CASSFGTDYEQYF	-	TRBV5-6	TRBJ2-7	13	-
TGTGCCAGCAGTCCCTATAGCGGGGGTAACAATGAGCAGTTCTTC	CASSPYSGGNNEQFF	-	TRBV2	TRBJ2-1	15	TRBD2
TGTGCCAGTAGTAAAGCGGAGGGTTTCAGTGAGCAGTTCTTC	CASSKAEGFSEQFF	-	TRBV19	TRBJ2-1	14	-
TGCGCCAGCAGCCAACTATCATTGAACACTGAAGCTTTCTTT	CASSQLSLNTEAFF	-	TRBV4-1	TRBJ1-1	14	-
TGTGCCAGCACCGACAGACCCTACAATGAGCAGTTCTTC	CASTDRPYNEQFF	-	TRBV12-3/TRBV12-4	TRBJ2-1	13	-
TGCGCCAGCAGACTGCTCCCCGAGAACACCGGGGAGCTGTTTTTT	CASRLLPENTGELFF	-	TRBV5-1	TRBJ2-2	15	-
TGTGCCAGCAGTGAAGAGAGTGCAGCTTTCTTT	CASSEESAAFF	-	TRBV6-1	TRBJ1-1	11	-
TGTGCCTGGAGTGGGCAGGGGGCAGCGACCCAGTACTTC	CAWSGQGAATQYF	-	TRBV30	TRBJ2-5	13	TRBD1
TGTGCCAGCAGTTACTCGAGCGGCAGGGGCATGTCACCCCTCCACTTT	CASSYSSGRGMSPLHF	-	TRBV6-5	TRBJ1-6	16	-
TGTGCCAGCAGTTACTCTGAGGTCTCTATTGGTGGCTACACCTTC	CASSYSEVSIGGYTF	-	TRBV6-5	TRBJ1-2	15	-
TGTGCCAGCAGCAGTAGCGGGGGGGCGGTCGGGGCGCAGTATTTT	CASSSSGGAVGAQYF	-	TRBV3-1/TRBV3-2	TRBJ2-3	15	TRBD2
TGTGCCAGCAGCCAGGGACTAGCGGGGTCGAGCTCCTACAATGAGCAGTTCTTC	CASSQGLAGSSSYNEQFF	-	TRBV14	TRBJ2-1	18	TRBD2
TGTGCCAGCAGCCCCTCCCCCAAGCGGATCGACAAAGAGACCCAGTACTTC	CASSPSPKRIDKETQYF	-	TRBV7-9	TRBJ2-5	17	-
TGCGCCAGCAGTACAAGGGGCCCAACTAATGAAAAACTGTTTTTT	CASSTRGPTNEKLFF	-	TRBV5-1	TRBJ1-4	15	-
TGTGCCAGCAGCTTGGCTTCGGGTAACACTGAAGCTTTCTTT	CASSLASGNTEAFF	-	TRBV5-4	TRBJ1-1	14	-
TGTGCCAGCAGTTACGGGACAGGGATTTCTTACGAGCAGTACTTC	CASSYGTGISYEQYF	-	TRBV6-6	TRBJ2-7	15	TRBD1
TGCGCCAGCAGCCCACGACAGCCGGGGGATGGCTACACCTTC	CASSPRQPGDGYTF	-	TRBV5-1	TRBJ1-2	14	-
TGCGCCAGCAGCCAAGATCGGCGGGGGGGCGAGGAGACCCAGTACTTC	CASSQDRRGGEETQYF	-	TRBV4-1	TRBJ2-5	16	TRBD2
TGTGCCAGCAACAGATCTGGGGCCAACGTCCTGACTTTC	CASNRSGANVLTF	once	TRBV3-1/TRBV3-2	TRBJ2-6	13	-
TGCGCCAGCAGCCAATACGGGACTAGCGGCAGTCAAGAGACCCAGTACTTC	CASSQYGTSGSQETQYF	-	TRBV4-1	TRBJ2-5	17	TRBD2
TGTGCCAGCAGCCTCCGGCGGACAGGGAACTCTGGGGCCAACGTCCTGACTTTC	CASSLRRTGNSGANVLTF	-	TRBV3-1/TRBV3-2	TRBJ2-6	18	TRBD1
TGTGCCAGCAGTTTAAGTAGCGGGGCCTACGAGCAGTACTTC	CASSLSSGAYEQYF	-	TRBV27	TRBJ2-7	14	TRBD2
TGTGCCAGCAGTTATTCGAGGGTTCGAGGGGAGCAGTACTTC	CASSYSRVRGEQYF	-	TRBV6-5	TRBJ2-7	14	-
TGTGCCAGCAGCCAAGTGGGCGGGGCCGGGAACACTGAAGCTTTCTTT	CASSQVGGAGNTEAFF	-	TRBV14	TRBJ1-1	16	-
TGTGCCAGCAGGCCGACTAGCGGGGGGGCCGCAGATACGCAGTATTTT	CASRPTSGGAADTQYF	-	TRBV6-4	TRBJ2-3	16	TRBD2
TGTGCCAGCAGGCCGGACACTTTCACCGGGGAGCTGTTTTTT	CASRPDTFTGELFF	-	TRBV27	TRBJ2-2	14	-
TGCGCCAGCAGCCAAGAGCAGTTAGCGGGTTTCGTGTTCTTC	CASSQEQLAGFVFF	-	TRBV4-1	TRBJ2-1	14	TRBD2
TGTGCCAGCAGCCCCCAGGGGGCCCCTAATGAAAAACTGTTTTTT	CASSPQGAPNEKLFF	-	TRBV5-5	TRBJ1-4	15	TRBD1
TGTGCCAGCAATCACGGAGAAAACTATGGCTACACCTTC	CASNHGENYGYTF	-	TRBV6-6	TRBJ1-2	13	-
TGCAGCGTCAAAGGACTAGCGGGGGTCAATGAGCAGTTCTTC	CSVKGLAGVNEQFF	few	TRBV29-1	TRBJ2-1	14	TRBD2